One and the same sample provided the 2 T cell receptor beta chains below, sequenced in a study of blood T cells in healthy people across ages. For the second PCR, which ran for 7 to 11 cycles, a sample-barcoded 5' primer and a J-beta primer mix were used. One entry per CDR3 protein, called by TCRdb with MiXCR from the 5' RACE reads. The data show 1,500,000 or so distinct CDR3 sequences, approximately 59% seen once. Sequenced material: blood. The receptors originated from a man between 18 and 29 years old in good health.

The genes are TRBV6-2 or TRBV6-3 and TRBJ2-1, with unresolved D. CDR1 is MNHEY, CDR2 SVGEGT, per germline. V lost 5 bases and J 2 bases, leaving 16 bases between the germline ends. There are 16 residues in the CDR3. The CDR3 is CASSPQTQPPYNEQFF. CDR3 nucleotides: TGTGCCAGCAGTCCCCAGACCCAACCGCCCTACAATGAGCAGTTCTTC.

The chain uses TRBV6-2 or TRBV6-3 and TRBJ1-2; no clear D. Germline V gene data show CDR1 as MNHEY and CDR2 as SVGEGT. The CDR3 length is 14 residues. Trimming left V 7 bases short and J 4 bases short, with 16 bases between. This CDR3 reads CASTPAGSTYGYTF. CDR3 nucleotide sequence: TGTGCCAGCACCCCCGCAGGTAGTACCTATGGCTACACCTTC.